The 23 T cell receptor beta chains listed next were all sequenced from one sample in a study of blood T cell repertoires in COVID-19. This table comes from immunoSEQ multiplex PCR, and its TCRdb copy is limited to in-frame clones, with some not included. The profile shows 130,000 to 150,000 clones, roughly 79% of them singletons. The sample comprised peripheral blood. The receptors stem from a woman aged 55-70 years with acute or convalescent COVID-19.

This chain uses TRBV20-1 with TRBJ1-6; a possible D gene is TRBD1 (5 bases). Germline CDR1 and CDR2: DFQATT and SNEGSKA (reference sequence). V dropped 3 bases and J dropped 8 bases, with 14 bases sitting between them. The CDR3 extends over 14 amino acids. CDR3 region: CSASVGQGYSPLHF. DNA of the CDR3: TGCAGTGCTAGTGTTGGCCAGGGTTATTCACCCCTCCACTTT.

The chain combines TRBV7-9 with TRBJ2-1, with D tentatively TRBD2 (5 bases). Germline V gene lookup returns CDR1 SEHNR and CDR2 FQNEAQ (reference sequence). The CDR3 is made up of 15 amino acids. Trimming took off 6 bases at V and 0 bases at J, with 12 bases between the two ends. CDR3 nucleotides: TGTGCCAGCAGGTCGGACTGGAGCTCCTACAATGAGCAGTTCTTC. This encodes CASRSDWSSYNEQFF.

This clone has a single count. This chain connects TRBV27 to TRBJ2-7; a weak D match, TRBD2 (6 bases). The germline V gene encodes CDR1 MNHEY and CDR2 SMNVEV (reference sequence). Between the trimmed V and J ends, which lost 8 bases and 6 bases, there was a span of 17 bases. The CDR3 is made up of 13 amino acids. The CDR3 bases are TGTGCCAGCTGGGAGTCGGGGGTCGGCGAGCAGTACTTC. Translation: CASWESGVGEQYF.

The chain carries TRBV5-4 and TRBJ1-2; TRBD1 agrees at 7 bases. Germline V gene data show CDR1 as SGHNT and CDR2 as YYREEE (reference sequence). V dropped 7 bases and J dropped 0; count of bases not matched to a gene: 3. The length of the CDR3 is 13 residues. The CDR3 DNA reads TGTGCCAGCGGAACAGGGGCTAACTATGGCTACACCTTC. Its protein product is CASGTGANYGYTF.

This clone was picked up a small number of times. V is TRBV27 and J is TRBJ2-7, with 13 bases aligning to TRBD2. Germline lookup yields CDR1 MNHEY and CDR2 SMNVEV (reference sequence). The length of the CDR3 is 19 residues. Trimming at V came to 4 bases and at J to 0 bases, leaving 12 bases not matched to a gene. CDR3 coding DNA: TGTGCCAGCAGTTATCGACTGACTAGCGGGAGGACCTACTCCTACGAGCAGTACTTC. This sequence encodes CASSYRLTSGRTYSYEQYF.

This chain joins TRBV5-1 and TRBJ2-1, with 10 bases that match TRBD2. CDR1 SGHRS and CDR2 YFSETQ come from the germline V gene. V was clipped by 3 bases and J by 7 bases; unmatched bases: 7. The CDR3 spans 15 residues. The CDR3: CASSYSGRRENEQFF. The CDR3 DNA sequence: TGCGCCAGCAGCTATAGCGGGAGGAGGGAAAATGAGCAGTTCTTC.

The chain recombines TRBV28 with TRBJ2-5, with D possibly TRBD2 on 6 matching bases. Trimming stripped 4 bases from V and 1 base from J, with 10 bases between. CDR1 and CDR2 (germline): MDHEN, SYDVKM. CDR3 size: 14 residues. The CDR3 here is CASSYTSIQETQYF. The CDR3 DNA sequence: TGTGCCAGCAGTTATACTAGCATCCAAGAGACCCAGTACTTC.

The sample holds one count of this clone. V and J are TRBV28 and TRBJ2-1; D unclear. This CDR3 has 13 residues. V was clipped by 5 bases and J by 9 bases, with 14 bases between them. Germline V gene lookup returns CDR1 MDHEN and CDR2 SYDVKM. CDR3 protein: CASSAPLVSEQFF. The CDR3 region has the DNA TGTGCCAGCAGTGCCCCCCTAGTGAGTGAGCAGTTCTTC.

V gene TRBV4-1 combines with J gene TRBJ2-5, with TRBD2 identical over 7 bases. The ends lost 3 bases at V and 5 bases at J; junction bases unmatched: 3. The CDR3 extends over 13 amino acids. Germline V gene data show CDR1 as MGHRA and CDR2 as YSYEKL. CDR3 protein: CASSQGGEETQYF. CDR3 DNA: TGCGCCAGCAGCCAGGGGGGGGAGGAGACCCAGTACTTC.

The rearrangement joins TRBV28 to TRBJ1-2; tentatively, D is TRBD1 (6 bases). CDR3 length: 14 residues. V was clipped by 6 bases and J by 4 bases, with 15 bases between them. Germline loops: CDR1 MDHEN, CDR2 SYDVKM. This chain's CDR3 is CASRPAMTGYGYTF. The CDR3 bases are TGTGCCAGCAGACCGGCGATGACAGGCTATGGCTACACCTTC.

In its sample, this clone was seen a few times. For the CDR3, the DNA is TGTGCCAGCAGCGGCGACGGGTTTGGAAACACCATATATTTT. Translation: CASSGDGFGNTIYF. This chain links TRBV7-9 with TRBJ1-3; D unclear. In germline, CDR1 is SEHNR, CDR2 FQNEAQ (reference sequence). This CDR3 is 14 amino acids long. V lost 5 bases, J lost 3 bases, and 11 bases lay in between.

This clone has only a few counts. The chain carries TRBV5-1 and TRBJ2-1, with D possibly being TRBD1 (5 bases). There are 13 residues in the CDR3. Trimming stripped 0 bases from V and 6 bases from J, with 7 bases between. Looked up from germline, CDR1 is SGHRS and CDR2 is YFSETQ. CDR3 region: CASSLGQPNEQFF. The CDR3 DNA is TGCGCCAGCAGCTTGGGACAGCCCAATGAGCAGTTCTTC.

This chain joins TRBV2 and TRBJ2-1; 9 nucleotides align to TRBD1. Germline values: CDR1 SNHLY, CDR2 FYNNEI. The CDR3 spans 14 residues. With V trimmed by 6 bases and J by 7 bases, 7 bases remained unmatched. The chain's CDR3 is CASSWDRVLNEQFF. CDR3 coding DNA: TGTGCCAGCAGCTGGGACAGGGTTTTGAATGAGCAGTTCTTC.

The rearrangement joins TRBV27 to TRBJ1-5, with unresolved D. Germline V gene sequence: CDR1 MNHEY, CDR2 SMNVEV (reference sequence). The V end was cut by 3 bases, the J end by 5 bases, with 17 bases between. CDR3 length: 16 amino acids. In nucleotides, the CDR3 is TGTGCCAGCAGTTTGCAGAACCCTAGACTCCATCAGCCCCAGCATTTT. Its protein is CASSLQNPRLHQPQHF.

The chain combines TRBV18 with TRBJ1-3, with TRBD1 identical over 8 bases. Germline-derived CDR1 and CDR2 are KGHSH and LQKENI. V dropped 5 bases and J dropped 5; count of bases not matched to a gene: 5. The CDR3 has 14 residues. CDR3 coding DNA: TGTGCCAGCTCATTTGGACAGGGCCGAAACACCATATATTTT. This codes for CASSFGQGRNTIYF.

The CDR3: CASSSLAGGPINEQFF. Written as DNA, the CDR3 is TGTGCCAGCAGTTCTCTAGCGGGAGGGCCAATAAATGAGCAGTTCTTC. The chain combines TRBV27 with TRBJ2-1, with 12 bases that match TRBD2. With 4 bases clipped from V and 7 bases from J, the junction kept 8 bases outside the gene matches. Germline loops: CDR1 MNHEY, CDR2 SMNVEV (reference sequence). There are 16 residues in the CDR3.

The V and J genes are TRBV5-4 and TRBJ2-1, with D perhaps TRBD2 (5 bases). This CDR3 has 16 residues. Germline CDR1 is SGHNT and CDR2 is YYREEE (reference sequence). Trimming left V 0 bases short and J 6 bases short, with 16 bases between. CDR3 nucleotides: TGTGCCAGCAGCTTGGGGAACTTCGGACTTTCCAATGAGCAGTTCTTC. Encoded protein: CASSLGNFGLSNEQFF.

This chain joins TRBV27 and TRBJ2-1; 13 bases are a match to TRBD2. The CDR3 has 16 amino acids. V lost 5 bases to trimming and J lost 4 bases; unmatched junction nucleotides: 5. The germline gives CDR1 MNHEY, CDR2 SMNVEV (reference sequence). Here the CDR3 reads CASSPLAGGRYNEQFF. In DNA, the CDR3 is TGTGCCAGCAGTCCACTAGCGGGAGGGCGGTACAATGAGCAGTTCTTC.

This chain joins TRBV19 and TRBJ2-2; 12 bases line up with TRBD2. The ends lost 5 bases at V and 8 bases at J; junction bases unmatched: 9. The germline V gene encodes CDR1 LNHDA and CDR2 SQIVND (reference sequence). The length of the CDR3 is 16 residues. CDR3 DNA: TGTGCCAGTAGTCGACTAGCGGGAGCTAGGGAGGGGGAGCTGTTTTTT. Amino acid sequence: CASSRLAGAREGELFF.

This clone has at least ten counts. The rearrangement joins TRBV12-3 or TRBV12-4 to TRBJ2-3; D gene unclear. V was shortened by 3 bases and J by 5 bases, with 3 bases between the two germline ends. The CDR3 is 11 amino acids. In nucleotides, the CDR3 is TGTGCCAGCAGTTTTCAAGATACGCAGTATTTT. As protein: CASSFQDTQYF.

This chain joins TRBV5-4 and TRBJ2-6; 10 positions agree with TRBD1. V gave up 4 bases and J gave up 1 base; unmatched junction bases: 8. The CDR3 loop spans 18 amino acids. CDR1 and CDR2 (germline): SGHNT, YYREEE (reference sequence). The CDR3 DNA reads TGTGCCAGCAGCCGTCCCGGGACAGGGGTATCTGGGGCCAACGTCCTGACTTTC. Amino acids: CASSRPGTGVSGANVLTF.

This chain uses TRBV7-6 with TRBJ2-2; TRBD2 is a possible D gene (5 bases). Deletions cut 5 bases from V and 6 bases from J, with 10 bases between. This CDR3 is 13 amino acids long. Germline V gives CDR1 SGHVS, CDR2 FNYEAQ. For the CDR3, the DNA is TGTGCCAGCAGCCAAGACTACGCCGGGGAGCTGTTTTTT. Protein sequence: CASSQDYAGELFF. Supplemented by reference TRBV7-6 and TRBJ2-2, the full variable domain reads GAGVSQSPRYKVTKRGQDVALRCDPISGHVSLYWYRQALGQGPEFLTYFNYEAQQDKSGLPNDRFSAERPEGSISTLTIQRTEQRDSAMYRCASSQDYAGELFFGEGSRLTVL.

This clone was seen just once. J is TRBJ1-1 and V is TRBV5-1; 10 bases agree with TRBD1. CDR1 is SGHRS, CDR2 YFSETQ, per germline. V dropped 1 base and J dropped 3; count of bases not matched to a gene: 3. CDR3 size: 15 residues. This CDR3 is CASSLFGTGDTEAFF. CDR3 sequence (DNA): TGCGCCAGCAGCTTGTTCGGGACAGGGGACACTGAAGCTTTCTTT.